Presented here are 6 T cell receptor beta chains from one specimen sequenced in a study of T-cell memory formation after mild COVID-19. From the 5' RACE reads, TCRdb called clonotypes with MiXCR, one entry per CDR3 protein. The sample shows 150,000 to 200,000 distinct CDR3 sequences, 13% of them seen only once. The sample consisted of PBMCs or a T cell subset sorted from them (not recorded which). The receptor set was obtained from a man aged 18 to 29 who had mild COVID-19 (a few samples of this study predate the infection). Cell type and time point are not known.

The chain joins TRBV7-8 to TRBJ2-2; D uncertain. Trimming shortened V by 2 bases and J by 0 bases, and 7 bases separated the two germline ends. In germline, CDR1 is SGHVS, CDR2 FQNEAQ. This CDR3 spans 15 amino acids. CDR3 in amino acids: CASSLRSSNTGELFF. In DNA, the CDR3 is TGTGCCAGCAGCTTAAGGTCATCGAACACCGGGGAGCTGTTTTTT. Based on the CDR3 plus reference TRBV7-8 and TRBJ2-2, the full variable domain is GAGVSQSPRYKVAKRGQDVALRCDPISGHVSLFWYQQALGQGPEFLTYFQNEAQLDKSGLPSDRFFAERPEGSVSTLKIQRTQQEDSAVYLCASSLRSSNTGELFFGEGSRLTVL.

This clonotype has more than one count but fewer than ten. J is TRBJ2-1 and V is TRBV20-1; D call uncertain. The CDR3 length is 14 residues. Trimming stripped 3 bases from V and 0 bases from J, with 9 bases between. CDR1 is DFQATT and CDR2 is SNEGSKA in the germline V gene (reference sequence). The CDR3 is CSARASSSYNEQFF. CDR3 nucleotides: TGCAGTGCTAGGGCCAGTAGCTCCTACAATGAGCAGTTCTTC.

The V and J genes are TRBV7-2 and TRBJ2-4; D unresolved. Trimming stripped 5 bases from V and 0 bases from J, with 11 bases between. The CDR3 spans 15 residues. The germline V gene encodes CDR1 SGHTA and CDR2 FQGNSA. CDR3 residues: CASSPGLLAKNIQYF. The CDR3 bases are TGTGCCAGCAGCCCGGGTCTTTTAGCCAAAAACATTCAGTACTTC.

This clonotype was seen a few times. The chain links TRBV10-3 to TRBJ2-3; 7 bases agree with TRBD1. The V segment lost 4 bases and the J segment 1 base; nucleotides outside the gene matches: 5. Germline loops: CDR1 ENHRY, CDR2 SYGVKD. The CDR3 sequence is 15 residues long. CDR3 DNA: TGTGCCATCAGTGGGACAGGCTCGGGCACAGATACGCAGTATTTT. It translates to CAISGTGSGTDTQYF.

This clonotype ranks as medium-sized. CDR3: CASSFRRGYEQYF. CDR3 sequence (DNA): TGTGCCAGCAGCTTTCGTAGGGGCTACGAGCAGTACTTC. The V call is TRBV7-2, the J call TRBJ2-7; D might be TRBD1 (5 bases). The CDR3 extends over 13 amino acids. Germline lookup yields CDR1 SGHTA and CDR2 FQGNSA. Trimming removed 3 bases from V and 3 bases from J, with 9 bases in between.

The rearrangement uses TRBV5-1 and TRBJ1-1; D call uncertain. V lost 4 bases to trimming and J lost 0 bases, with 13 bases between them. Germline V gives CDR1 SGHRS, CDR2 YFSETQ. This CDR3 region has 15 residues. The CDR3 loop is CASSPTPFLNTEAFF. The CDR3 nucleotides are TGCGCCAGCAGCCCCACCCCCTTTCTGAACACTGAAGCTTTCTTT.